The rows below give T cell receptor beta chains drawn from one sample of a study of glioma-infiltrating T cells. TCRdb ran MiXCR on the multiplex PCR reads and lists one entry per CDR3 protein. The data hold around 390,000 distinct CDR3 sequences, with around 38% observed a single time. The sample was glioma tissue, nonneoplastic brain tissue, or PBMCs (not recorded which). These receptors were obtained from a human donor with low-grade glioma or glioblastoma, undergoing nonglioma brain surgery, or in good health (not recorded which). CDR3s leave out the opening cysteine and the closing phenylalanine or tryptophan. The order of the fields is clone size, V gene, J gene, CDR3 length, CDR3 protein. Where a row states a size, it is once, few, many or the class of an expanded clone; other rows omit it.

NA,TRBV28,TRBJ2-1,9,ASTRGGEQF
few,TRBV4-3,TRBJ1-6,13,ASSPRTGANSPLH
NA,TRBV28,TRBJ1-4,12,ASSGTGENEKLF
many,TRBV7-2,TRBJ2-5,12,ASSRGGSQETQY
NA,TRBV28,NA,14,VSSLMTSGGSYEQY
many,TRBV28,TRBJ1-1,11,ASSFVGNTEAF
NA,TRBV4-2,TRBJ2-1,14,ASSQGGLATDNEQF
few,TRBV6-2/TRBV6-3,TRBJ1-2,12,ASRRRVANYGYT
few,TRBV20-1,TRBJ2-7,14,SASPQTSGIFDEQY
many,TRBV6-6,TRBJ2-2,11,ASSYSLTGELF
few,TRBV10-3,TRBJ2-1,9,AIPSEGQVP
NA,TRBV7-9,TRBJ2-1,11,ASSLAKGNEQF
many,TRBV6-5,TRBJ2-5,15,ASSYRRTSVNQETQY
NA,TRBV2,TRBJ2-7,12,ASSDRTTSYEQY
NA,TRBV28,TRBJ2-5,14,ASSSRDSPLQETQY
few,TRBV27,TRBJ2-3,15,ASSSIAFAGITDTQY
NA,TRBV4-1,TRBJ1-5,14,ASSQETGGNIQPQH
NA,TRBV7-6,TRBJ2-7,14,ASSSRTSGRAYEQY
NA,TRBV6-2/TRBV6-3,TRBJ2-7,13,ASSRGLAGETEQY
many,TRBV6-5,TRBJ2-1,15,ASSHSLAGDLYNEQF
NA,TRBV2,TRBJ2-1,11,ASNTGSYNEQF
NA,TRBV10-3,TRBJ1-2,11,AISESRDIGYT
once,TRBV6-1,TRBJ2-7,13,ASSFQTSGSSEQY
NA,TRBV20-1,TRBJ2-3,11,SERTSGTDTQY
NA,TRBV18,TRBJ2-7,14,ASSPSGAGGSNEQY
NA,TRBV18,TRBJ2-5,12,ASSPVTGEETQY
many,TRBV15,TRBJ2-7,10,ATSPGTYEQY
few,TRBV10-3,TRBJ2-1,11,AISDHLAREQF
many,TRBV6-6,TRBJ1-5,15,ASSYAGGPYSNQPQH
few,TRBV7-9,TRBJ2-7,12,ASSLGLAPLEQY
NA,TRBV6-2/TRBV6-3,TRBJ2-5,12,VSSSQGTGETQY
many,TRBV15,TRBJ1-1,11,ATTSEGNTEAF
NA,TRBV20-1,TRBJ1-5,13,SVAAGAYSNQPQH
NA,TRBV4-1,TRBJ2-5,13,ASSQDRYRVETQY
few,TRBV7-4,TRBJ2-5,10,ASLRGPETQY
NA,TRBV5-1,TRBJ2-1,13,ASSSGLAGGYEQF
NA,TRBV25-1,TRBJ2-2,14,ASSIGLAMNTGELF